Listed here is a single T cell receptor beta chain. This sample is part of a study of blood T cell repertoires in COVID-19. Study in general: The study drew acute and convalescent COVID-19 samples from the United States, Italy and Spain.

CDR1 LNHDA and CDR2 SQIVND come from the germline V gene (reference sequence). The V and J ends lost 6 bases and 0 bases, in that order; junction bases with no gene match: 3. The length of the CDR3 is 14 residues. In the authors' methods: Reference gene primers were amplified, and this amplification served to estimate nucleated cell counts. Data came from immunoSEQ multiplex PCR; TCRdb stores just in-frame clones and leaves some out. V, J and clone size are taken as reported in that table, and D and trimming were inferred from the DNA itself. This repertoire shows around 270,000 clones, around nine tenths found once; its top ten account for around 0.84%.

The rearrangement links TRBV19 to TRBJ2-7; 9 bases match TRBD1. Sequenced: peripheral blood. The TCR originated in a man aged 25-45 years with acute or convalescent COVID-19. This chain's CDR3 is CASRPGQGSYEQYF. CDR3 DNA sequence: TGTGCCAGTAGACCGGGACAGGGCTCCTACGAGCAGTACTTC.